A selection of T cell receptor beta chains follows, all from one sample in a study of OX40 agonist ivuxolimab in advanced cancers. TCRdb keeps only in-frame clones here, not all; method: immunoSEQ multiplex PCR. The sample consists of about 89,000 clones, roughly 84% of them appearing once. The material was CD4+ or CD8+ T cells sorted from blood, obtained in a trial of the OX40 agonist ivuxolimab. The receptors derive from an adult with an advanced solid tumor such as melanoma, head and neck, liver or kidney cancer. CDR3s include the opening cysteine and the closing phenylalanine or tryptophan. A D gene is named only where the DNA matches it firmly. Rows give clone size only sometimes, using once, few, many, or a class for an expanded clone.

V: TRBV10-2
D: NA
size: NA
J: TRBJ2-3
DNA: TGCGCCAGTCGACCCGGGCCCTACACAGATACGCAGTATTTT
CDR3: CASRPGPYTDTQYF

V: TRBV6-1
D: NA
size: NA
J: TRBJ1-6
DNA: TGTGCCAGCAGTGGTCAAGGAAGCTCCTATAATTCACCCCTCCACTTT
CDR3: CASSGQGSSYNSPLHF

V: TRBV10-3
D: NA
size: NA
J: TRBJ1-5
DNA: TGTGCCATCAGGAGGGATATTAATCAGCCCCAGCATTTT
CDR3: CAIRRDINQPQHF

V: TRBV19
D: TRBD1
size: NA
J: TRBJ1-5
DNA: TGTGCCAGTAGTATAGGGGGACAGGGTTACAATCAGCCCCAGCATTTT
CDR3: CASSIGGQGYNQPQHF

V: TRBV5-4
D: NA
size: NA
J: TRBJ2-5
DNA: TGTGCCAGCAGCCTCGAGGGCCGGGAGACCCAGTACTTC
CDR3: CASSLEGRETQYF

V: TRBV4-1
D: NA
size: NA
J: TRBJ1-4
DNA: TGCGCCAGCAGCCAATCTACGGACACAGGTCGTGAAAAACTGTTTTTT
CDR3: CASSQSTDTGREKLFF

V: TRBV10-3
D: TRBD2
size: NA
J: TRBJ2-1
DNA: TGTGCCATCAGTGAGCATAGCGGGGGGGCCCTCGATGAGCAGTTCTTC
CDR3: CAISEHSGGALDEQFF

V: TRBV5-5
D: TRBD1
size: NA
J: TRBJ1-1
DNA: TGTGCCAGCAGCTCGCGCCACCGGGACAGGGTCGTGGGGACTGAAGCTTTCTTT
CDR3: CASSSRHRDRVVGTEAFF

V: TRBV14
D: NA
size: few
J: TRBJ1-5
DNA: TGTGCCAGCAGCCTGGGGGGGGATCAGCCCCAGCATTTT
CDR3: CASSLGGDQPQHF

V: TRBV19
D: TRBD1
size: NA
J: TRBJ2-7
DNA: TGTGCCAGTAGTGGGGACAGGGTCTCCGAGCAGTACTTC
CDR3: CASSGDRVSEQYF

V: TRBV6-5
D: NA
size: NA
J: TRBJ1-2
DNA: TGTGCCAGCACTCAGCATGGATCTGGAGGCTACACCTTC
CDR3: CASTQHGSGGYTF

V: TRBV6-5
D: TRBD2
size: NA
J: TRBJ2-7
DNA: TGTGCCAGCAGTTACACTTGGGCTAGCGGGGGGTTCGAGCAGTACTTC
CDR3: CASSYTWASGGFEQYF

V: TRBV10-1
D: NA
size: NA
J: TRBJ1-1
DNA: TGCGCCAGCAGTGATCTGACAATGAACACTGAAGCTTTCTTT
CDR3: CASSDLTMNTEAFF